A selection of T cell receptor beta chains follows, all from one sample in a study of response to subunit inactivated influenza vaccine. TCRdb ran MiXCR on the RT-PCR reads and lists one entry per CDR3 protein. The sample holds roughly 190,000 distinct CDR3 sequences; less than 15% are singletons and the top ten take 25% to 30%. The data also belong to a second study, concerning T cells expressing NK-cell markers.

The sample consisted of CD8+ T cells sorted from PBMCs, taken about 13 days after vaccination. The receptors come from a man aged 50 or older who received an inactivated influenza vaccine. The CDR3 runs from the conserved cysteine through the conserved F or W. D genes are given only for firm matches. Part of the rows lack a size; the others show once, few, many or a class for expanded clones.

d_gene	abundance	v_gene	j_gene	CDR3nt	CDR3aa
NA	NA	TRBV29-1	TRBJ2-7	TGCAGCGTTGGTAGGGGGGAGGGAGACGAGCAGTACTTC	CSVGRGEGDEQYF
NA	NA	TRBV27	TRBJ2-1	TGTGCCAGCAGTTTTGCGGGGTTCGATGAGCAGTTCTTC	CASSFAGFDEQFF
TRBD2	many	TRBV20-1	TRBJ2-7	TGCAGTGCTAGAGATGATAGGCGGGAGTCGGACGAGCAGTACTTC	CSARDDRRESDEQYF
NA	many	TRBV28	TRBJ2-7	TGTGCCAGCAGTCCCTCCGGGCGGGGCTACGAGCAGTACTTC	CASSPSGRGYEQYF
TRBD2	few	TRBV4-3	TRBJ2-3	TGCGCCAGCAGCCAAGAGGTTCCAGCGGGAGGTCAGACAGATACGCAGTATTTT	CASSQEVPAGGQTDTQYF
NA	many	TRBV28	TRBJ2-1	TGTGCCAGCAGTTTATTACGGAGCTCCTACAATGAGCAGTTCTTC	CASSLLRSSYNEQFF
TRBD2	NA	TRBV28	TRBJ2-3	TGTGCCAGCAGTTTTACCCCACTAGCGGGGGGGCAGGATACGCAGTATTTT	CASSFTPLAGGQDTQYF
NA	few	TRBV28	TRBJ2-7	TGTGCCAGCACCCTGGGAAGCTCCTACGAGCAGTACTTC	CASTLGSSYEQYF
TRBD1	NA	TRBV6-6	TRBJ1-1	TGTGCCAGCAGCGACAGGGGTCCTGAAGCTTTCTTT	CASSDRGPEAFF
NA	NA	TRBV7-9	TRBJ2-5	TGTGCCAGCAGCCCGCGGGCCCTCGATGGGACCCAGTACTTC	CASSPRALDGTQYF
NA	few	TRBV25-1	TRBJ2-7	TGTGCCAGCAGTGCCGGTCAATACGAGCAGTACTTC	CASSAGQYEQYF
TRBD1	NA	TRBV27	TRBJ2-1	TGTGCCAGCAGTTTCAGGGGGCAGTACAATGAGCAGTTCTTC	CASSFRGQYNEQFF
TRBD1	few	TRBV7-9	TRBJ2-7	TGTGCCAGCAGCGACGGGGCAGGGGGCCCCGAGCAGTACTTC	CASSDGAGGPEQYF
TRBD2	NA	TRBV7-2	TRBJ2-3	TGTGCCAGCAGCGTAACTAGCGGGAGGCCCGTGGATACGCAGTATTTT	CASSVTSGRPVDTQYF
TRBD1	NA	TRBV4-1	TRBJ1-1	TGCGCCAGCAGCCTCAGGGGGGCAGGGGACACTGAAGCTTTCTTT	CASSLRGAGDTEAFF
NA	NA	TRBV10-3	TRBJ1-5	TGTGCCATCAGTGGCGGCAGGGGAGAGAATCAGCCCCAGCATTTT	CAISGGRGENQPQHF
NA	many	TRBV3-1	TRBJ2-3	TGTGCCAGCAGCTCCAGGCGGGGCGCAGGAGCGGATACGCAGTATTTT	CASSSRRGAGADTQYF
NA	NA	TRBV6-5	TRBJ2-7	TGTGCCAGCAGTTATGCCCGACACGCCTTGGAGCAGTACTTC	CASSYARHALEQYF
NA	few	TRBV28	TRBJ2-7	TGTGCCAGCAGTTTAAGGGGGTGGGGTGCAGGCCACGAGCAGTACTTC	CASSLRGWGAGHEQYF
NA	few	TRBV24-1	TRBJ2-3	TGTGCCACCAGTGAGGTGGACTACGGCCCGACAGATACGCAGTATTTT	CATSEVDYGPTDTQYF
TRBD1	NA	TRBV7-2	TRBJ2-2	TGTGCCAGCAGCTTAGGGGAGGACAGGGCGGTAAACACCGGGGAGCTGTTTTTT	CASSLGEDRAVNTGELFF
NA	NA	TRBV24-1	TRBJ2-7	TGTGCCACCCGGAACGGGCAGGGCGGCGAGCAGTACTTC	CATRNGQGGEQYF
TRBD2	few	TRBV13	TRBJ2-3	TGTGCCAGCAGCTCTACCGGGACTAGCGTTCCGACAGATACGCAGTATTTT	CASSSTGTSVPTDTQYF
NA	NA	TRBV20-1	TRBJ2-1	TGCAGTGCCACTCTAGGGGTGGGCTCCTACAATGAGCAGTTCTTC	CSATLGVGSYNEQFF
NA	many	TRBV7-9	TRBJ2-1	TGTGCCAGCAGCTCCCTGGGTGGGGTCTACAATGAGCAGTTCTTC	CASSSLGGVYNEQFF
NA	many	TRBV3-1	TRBJ1-4	TGTGCCAGCAGCCCCACAGGGATTAGCGATGAAAAACTGTTTTTT	CASSPTGISDEKLFF
NA	NA	TRBV7-8	TRBJ1-1	TGTGCCAGCAGCTTAGCGACGAGGGAGGGTGGTGAAACTGAAGCTTTCTTT	CASSLATREGGETEAFF
NA	NA	TRBV7-8	TRBJ2-1	TGTGCCAGCAGCCAACCCCCCGTCGGAGACTGGGGGTACAATGAGCAGTTCTTC	CASSQPPVGDWGYNEQFF
NA	few	TRBV28	TRBJ2-1	TGTGCCAGCAGTTTCACCCGATATGAGCAGTTCTTC	CASSFTRYEQFF
NA	few	TRBV27	TRBJ2-5	TGTGCCAGCAGTACAGGGATAGAGACCCAGTACTTC	CASSTGIETQYF
NA	few	TRBV11-2	TRBJ2-7	TGTGCCAGCAGCCACTCCGGGACACTCTACGAGCAGTACTTC	CASSHSGTLYEQYF
NA	few	TRBV19	TRBJ2-1	TGTGCCAGTAGTATAGATCTTAGTAGCGTCAATGAGCAGTTCTTC	CASSIDLSSVNEQFF
TRBD2	NA	TRBV27	TRBJ2-7	TGTGCCAGCAGTCCGGCTAGCGGTGCGGGCGAGCAGTACTTC	CASSPASGAGEQYF
TRBD2	few	TRBV9	TRBJ2-7	TGTGCCAGCAGCGCCCCGGGACTAGGCTACGAGCAGTACTTC	CASSAPGLGYEQYF
NA	NA	TRBV7-6	TRBJ2-7	TGTGCCAGCAGCACTATGGGGGAGCAGTACTTC	CASSTMGEQYF
NA	few	TRBV4-3	TRBJ2-3	TGCGCCAGCAGCCAAGCGTCTGCGGGCACGCCTAGCACAGATACGCAGTATTTT	CASSQASAGTPSTDTQYF
NA	NA	TRBV29-1	TRBJ1-1	TGCAGCCTCCCGGACTGGAGCGGGACTGAAGCTTTCTTT	CSLPDWSGTEAFF
TRBD2	few	TRBV7-2	TRBJ2-3	TGTGCCAGCACTAGTTGGGCTAGCGGTTTCACAGATACGCAGTATTTT	CASTSWASGFTDTQYF
NA	NA	TRBV2	TRBJ2-5	TGTGCCAGCAGTGCGGGAGAGGGGGCGCCTCTTGTGGGCCAAGAGACCCAGTACTTC	CASSAGEGAPLVGQETQYF
TRBD2	NA	TRBV9	TRBJ2-2	TGTGCCAGCAGCGTAGAAAGCGGGAGTCGGACCGGGGATCTGTTTTTT	CASSVESGSRTGDLFF
NA	NA	TRBV12-3/TRBV12-4	TRBJ2-5	TGTGCCAGCAGTTTACTATTGGGCCAAGAGACCCAGTACTTC	CASSLLLGQETQYF
NA	NA	TRBV28	TRBJ2-1	TGTGCCAGCAGTTCCCTATTGCAGGACACTAACAATGAGCAGTTCTTC	CASSSLLQDTNNEQFF
NA	many	TRBV24-1	TRBJ2-1	TGTGCCACCAGTGATTTCCGGCAGAGCTCCTACAATGAGCAGTTCTTC	CATSDFRQSSYNEQFF
NA	few	TRBV6-1	TRBJ2-3	TGTGCCAGCAGCTTGGACCCAGGGGCTATCAGTACGCAGTATTTT	CASSLDPGAISTQYF
NA	many	TRBV6-6	TRBJ2-7	TGTGCCAGCAGTTACCTTTGGGGGAACGAGCAGTACTTC	CASSYLWGNEQYF
NA	few	TRBV28	TRBJ1-5	TGTGCCAGCACCCTGACAGGTGGTCAGCCCCAGCATTTT	CASTLTGGQPQHF
TRBD1	few	TRBV7-9	TRBJ2-2	TGTGCCAGCAGCTTACCCGGGACAGGGGCGAACACCGGGGAGCTGTTTTTT	CASSLPGTGANTGELFF
NA	NA	TRBV20-1	TRBJ2-2	TGCAGTGCTAGAGATCGGGTTCGGGGTAACACCGGGGAGCTGTTTTTT	CSARDRVRGNTGELFF
NA	many	TRBV12-3/TRBV12-4	TRBJ2-3	TGTGCCAGCAAGGAGACCCCGCTCACAGATACGCAGTATTTT	CASKETPLTDTQYF
TRBD2	few	TRBV7-8	TRBJ2-7	TGTGCCAGCAGTACAGGGACTAGCGGGTACGAGCAGTACTTC	CASSTGTSGYEQYF
NA	NA	TRBV30	TRBJ2-3	TGTGCCTGGAGCGGATCTCCCCGGGAGCCAGATACGCAGTATTTT	CAWSGSPREPDTQYF
NA	NA	TRBV20-1	TRBJ2-7	TGCAGTGCTAGGTCTGGGTGGGGCCTTTACGAGCAGTACTTC	CSARSGWGLYEQYF
NA	few	TRBV29-1	TRBJ2-5	TGCAGCGTCGAGACCGCCCTGGAGACAGTCCAAGAGACCCAGTACTTC	CSVETALETVQETQYF
NA	NA	TRBV4-2	TRBJ2-2	TGTGCCAGCAGCCACTCGAGGAGCCCGGTCACCGGGGAGCTGTTTTTT	CASSHSRSPVTGELFF
NA	few	TRBV10-3	TRBJ2-2	TGTGCCAACCAACGCCAGGGGACCGGGGAGCTGTTTTTT	CANQRQGTGELFF
NA	many	TRBV5-8	TRBJ2-1	TGTGCCAGCAGCCTGGTGGGACAAAGCTCCTACAATGAGCAGTTCTTC	CASSLVGQSSYNEQFF